The 2 T cell receptor beta chains below were found in one sample sequenced in a study of T cell responses to AZD1222 COVID-19 vaccine. Profiled with immunoSEQ multiplex PCR; TCRdb holds only in-frame clones, not every one. The sample shows 99,000 or so clones, roughly 88% of them seen only once. Sequences were derived from peripheral blood, sampled on day 0 of AZD1222 vaccination. These receptors came from an adult in good health.

V and J are TRBV14 and TRBJ2-7, with 9 bases fitting TRBD2. CDR1 is SGHDN and CDR2 is FVKESK in the germline V gene. J lost 3 bases, V lost 2 bases, and 5 bases had no gene match. CDR3 size: 15 residues. The CDR3 loop is CASSQSSGTNYEQYF. Written as DNA, the CDR3 is TGTGCCAGCAGCCAATCTAGCGGGACAAACTACGAGCAGTACTTC.

The chain has TRBV7-8 and TRBJ1-3, with D tentatively TRBD1 (5 bases). In germline, CDR1 is SGHVS, CDR2 FQNEAQ. V was cut by 5 bases and J by 6 bases, with 8 bases left in between. The CDR3 sequence is 12 residues long. The CDR3, as DNA: TGTGCCAGCAGCCCCGGGGCAAACACCATATATTTT. It yields the protein CASSPGANTIYF.